This entry lists 14 T cell receptor beta chains sequenced from one sample in a study of blood T cell repertoires in COVID-19 (TCRdb year 2020). Libraries were built with the immunoSEQ multiplex PCR assay. TCRdb obtained this table from immuneACCESS and retained in-frame rearrangements with V and J assigned. These tables miss some clones; where compared with another copy, unresolved V genes account for less than half of the shortfall, and the remainder is unexplained. This sample comprises 150,000 to 160,000 clones, around 80% of them detected only once. Together, the top ten hold under 0.75% of the sample. Material for sequencing was peripheral blood. These receptors all come from a man in his sixties with acute or convalescent COVID-19.

The chain recombines TRBV9 with TRBJ1-5; no clear D. V gave up 0 bases and J gave up 0 bases, with 10 bases separating them. The CDR3 runs to 16 residues. The germline V gene has CDR1 SGDLS and CDR2 YYNGEE. CDR3 nucleotide sequence: TGTGCCAGCAGCGTAGGTTCAGGAGGTAGCAATCAGCCCCAGCATTTT. As protein: CASSVGSGGSNQPQHF.

The V and J genes are TRBV9 and TRBJ2-5; D gene ambiguous. The CDR3 length is 14 residues. CDR1 is SGDLS and CDR2 is YYNGEE in the germline V gene. Trimming removed 0 bases from V and 0 bases from J, with 6 bases in between. CDR3 coding DNA: TGTGCCAGCAGCGTAGGAAGCAACCAAGAGACCCAGTACTTC. This sequence encodes CASSVGSNQETQYF. The full variable domain, rest sourced from reference TRBV9 and TRBJ2-5, is DSGVTQTPKHLITATGQRVTLRCSPRSGDLSVYWYQQSLDQGLQFLIQYYNGEERAKGNILERFSAQQFPDLHSELNLSSLELGDSALYFCASSVGSNQETQYFGPGTRLLVL.

This clone has more than one count but fewer than ten. This sequence joins TRBV6-5 and TRBJ1-5, with TRBD1 as a possible D gene (6 bases). V was clipped by 6 bases and J by 3 bases, with 15 bases between them. There are 15 residues in the CDR3. CDR1 and CDR2 from the germline V gene are MNHEY and SVGAGI. CDR3 region: CASSLTGEVNQPQHF. DNA of the CDR3: TGTGCCAGCAGCTTGACAGGAGAAGTCAATCAGCCCCAGCATTTT.

This chain connects TRBV11-2 to TRBJ2-7; TRBD1 matches 10 bases. The CDR3 length is 16 residues. The germline CDR1 and CDR2 sequences are SGHAT and FQNNGV. J was trimmed by 4 bases and V by 5 bases; bases with no gene match: 11. CDR3 protein: CASSPLGGTGAYEQYF. The CDR3 bases are TGTGCCAGCAGCCCCCTTGGGGGGACAGGGGCATACGAGCAGTACTTC.

This clone was seen just once. The gene calls are TRBV6-1 and TRBJ1-4, with 11 bases identical to TRBD1. V was clipped by 4 bases and J by 2 bases; unmatched bases: 3. The V gene's germline CDR1 is MNHNS and CDR2 SASEGT. The CDR3 sequence is 16 residues long. The CDR3 is CASSGRDRGTNEKLFF. The DNA of the CDR3 is TGTGCCAGCAGTGGCCGGGACAGGGGGACTAATGAAAAACTGTTTTTT.

The rearrangement uses TRBV7-2 and TRBJ2-5, with TRBD1 identical over 8 bases. The CDR3 is 15 residues long. After removal of 4 bases from V and 4 bases from J, the junction contained 8 bases not matched to a gene. CDR1 and CDR2 from the germline V gene are SGHTA and FQGNSA. The CDR3 region is CASSSDRGRTETQYF. The DNA of the CDR3 is TGTGCCAGCAGCTCCGACAGGGGTCGGACAGAGACCCAGTACTTC.

V and J are TRBV7-6 and TRBJ2-2; 8 nucleotides agree with TRBD1. The CDR3 covers 16 residues. J gave up 1 base and V 3 bases, and 4 bases lay outside the gene matches. CDR1 is SGHVS, CDR2 FNYEAQ, per germline. Here the CDR3 reads CASSLAGTGNTGELFF. The CDR3 nucleotides are TGTGCCAGCAGCTTGGCCGGGACAGGGAACACCGGGGAGCTGTTTTTT.

This clone was seen only once. CDR3 residues: CASSQDSGVGAEAFF. The CDR3 nucleotides are TGTGCCAGCAGCCAAGATTCAGGGGTGGGCGCTGAAGCTTTCTTT. The V and J genes are TRBV4-2 and TRBJ1-1, with D tentatively TRBD1 (6 bases). Germline V gives CDR1 LGHNA, CDR2 YNFKEQ. Trimming took 0 bases from V and 6 from J, leaving 14 bases between them. The CDR3 has 15 residues.

The chain links TRBV24-1 to TRBJ1-2, with D unclear. This CDR3 has 14 amino acids. Germline CDR1 and CDR2: KGHDR and SFDVKD. Trimming removed 9 bases at V and 1 base at J, with 14 bases between. This CDR3 reads CATSPRELNYGYTF. The CDR3 nucleotides are TGTGCCACCTCACCCCGGGAACTTAACTATGGCTACACCTTC.

Only one count was recorded for this clone. The chain carries TRBV2 and TRBJ1-6; D unresolved. The germline V gene encodes CDR1 SNHLY and CDR2 FYNNEI. Trimming left V 2 bases short and J 9 bases short, with 14 bases between. This CDR3 has 15 residues. The CDR3 here is CASSERESRTSPLHF. In DNA form, the CDR3 reads TGTGCCAGCAGTGAACGGGAAAGTAGGACTTCACCCCTCCACTTT.

CDR3 DNA: TGTGCCAGCAGCCCCGGTTCCTACGAGCAGTACTTC. Its translation: CASSPGSYEQYF. The chain joins TRBV5-4 to TRBJ2-7; D is uncertain. There are 12 residues in the CDR3. Germline values: CDR1 SGHNT, CDR2 YYREEE (reference sequence). Deletions cut 4 bases from V and 1 base from J, with 6 bases between.

The V call is TRBV7-2, the J call TRBJ2-2; TRBD2 agrees at 13 bases. The CDR3 contains 17 residues. Germline V CDR1 and CDR2: SGHTA, FQGNSA. J was trimmed by 4 bases and V by 5 bases; bases with no gene match: 7. The CDR3 nucleotides read TGTGCCAGCAGCGTCGGACTAGCGGGGGCCCTCACCGGGGAGCTGTTTTTT. This translates into CASSVGLAGALTGELFF.

The chain joins TRBV19 to TRBJ2-2, with 7 bases fitting TRBD1. CDR1 is LNHDA and CDR2 is SQIVND in the germline V gene (reference sequence). V shed 5 bases and J 1 base; nucleotides not matched to a gene: 4. CDR3 length: 15 amino acids. The CDR3 region has the DNA TGTGCCAGTAGTCCTCGGACAGGGAACACCGGGGAGCTGTTTTTT. Protein: CASSPRTGNTGELFF.

The rearrangement links TRBV19 to TRBJ2-1, with TRBD2 as a possible D gene (6 bases). V dropped 6 bases and J dropped 6 bases, with 18 bases sitting between them. Germline CDR1 is LNHDA and CDR2 is SQIVND (reference sequence). The CDR3 is made up of 15 amino acids. The CDR3: CASRPLGGGANEQFF. The DNA of the CDR3 is TGTGCCAGTAGGCCTTTAGGCGGAGGGGCCAATGAGCAGTTCTTC.